Below, 10 T cell receptor beta chains from the same sample are listed, as sequenced in a study of T cell responses to AZD1222 COVID-19 vaccine. TCRdb's copy holds only in-frame clones and misses some; the assay was immunoSEQ multiplex PCR. The data show tens of thousands of clones, over 75% seen once. Sequences were derived from peripheral blood, sampled on day 0 of AZD1222 vaccination. The receptors stem from an adult in good health.

CDR3 bases: TGTGCCACCAGCAGAGATCTAGCACTTCGGGGCGAGCAGTACTTC. Its protein is CATSRDLALRGEQYF. The rearrangement uses TRBV15 and TRBJ2-7; maybe TRBD2 (5 bases). Germline V gene data show CDR1 as LNHNV and CDR2 as YYDKDF (reference sequence). The V and J ends lost 0 bases and 6 bases respectively, with 15 bases between them. The CDR3 loop spans 15 amino acids.

V usage is TRBV30 and J usage is TRBJ1-5; tentative D call: TRBD1 (5 bases). Trimming removed 2 bases from V and 7 bases from J, with 12 bases in between. Germline V lookup: CDR1 GTSNPN, CDR2 SVGIG (reference sequence). The CDR3 runs to 13 residues. The CDR3 DNA reads TGTGCCTGGAGTCCAGGGACCGGCCAGCCCCAGCATTTT. It codes for CAWSPGTGQPQHF.

Here the CDR3 DNA reads TGTGCCAGTAGTATAAGTAGAGGACGCTCCTACAATGAGCAGTTCTTC. This codes for CASSISRGRSYNEQFF. The chain uses TRBV19 and TRBJ2-1; D is unresolved. Germline V gene lookup returns CDR1 LNHDA and CDR2 SQIVND (reference sequence). V lost 2 bases to trimming and J lost 0 bases, with 11 bases between them. This CDR3 is 16 amino acids long.

This clone was counted a few times. This chain links TRBV19 with TRBJ1-1; D perhaps matches TRBD1 (5 bases). The germline gives CDR1 LNHDA, CDR2 SQIVND (reference sequence). The V gene lost 3 bases and the J gene lost 4 bases, with 9 bases spanning the gap. The CDR3 covers 13 residues. CDR3 residues: CASSISGSTEAFF. The CDR3, as DNA: TGTGCCAGTAGTATCTCAGGGAGCACTGAAGCTTTCTTT.

This chain uses TRBV7-9 with TRBJ1-6; maybe TRBD1 (5 bases). Germline lookup yields CDR1 SEHNR and CDR2 FQNEAQ (reference sequence). V lost 5 bases and J lost 5, with 10 bases in between. This CDR3 is 14 amino acids long. The CDR3: CASSKDRDNSPLHF. Written as DNA, the CDR3 is TGTGCCAGCAGCAAAGACAGAGATAATTCACCCCTCCACTTT.

This chain joins TRBV12-3 or TRBV12-4 and TRBJ1-1; no clear D gene. V gave up 5 bases and J gave up 0 bases, with 7 bases separating them. The length of the CDR3 is 13 residues. The CDR3 protein is CASSLGMNTEAFF. CDR3 nucleotides: TGTGCCAGCAGTCTCGGGATGAACACTGAAGCTTTCTTT.

The V and J genes are TRBV7-2 and TRBJ1-2; the D gene is possibly TRBD1 (5 bases). Germline V gene lookup returns CDR1 SGHTA and CDR2 FQGNSA. V was cut by 3 bases and J by 4 bases, with 12 bases left in between. CDR3 length: 14 residues. CDR3 protein: CASSFETGRYGYTF. CDR3 DNA sequence: TGTGCCAGCAGCTTTGAAACAGGCCGCTATGGCTACACCTTC. The whole variable domain, filled in from reference TRBV7-2 and TRBJ1-2, reads GAGVSQSPSNKVTEKGKDVELRCDPISGHTALYWYRQSLGQGLEFLIYFQGNSAPDKSGLPSDRFSAERTGGSVSTLTIQRTQQEDSAVYLCASSFETGRYGYTFGSGTRLTVV.

The CDR3 protein is CASSWTGGGEQYF. The CDR3 DNA reads as TGTGCCAGCAGTTGGACAGGGGGCGGCGAGCAGTACTTC. The chain carries TRBV2 and TRBJ2-7; 11 bases are a match to TRBD1. The germline CDR1 and CDR2 sequences are SNHLY and FYNNEI. The CDR3 contains 13 residues. V trimming: 5 bases; J trimming: 6 bases; junction bases outside the gene matches: 3.

This chain joins TRBV27 and TRBJ2-7, with a weak D call TRBD2 (6 bases). This CDR3 has 14 amino acids. Trimming pared 6 bases from V and 3 bases from J, leaving 15 bases between. Per the germline V gene, CDR1 is MNHEY and CDR2 is SMNVEV (reference sequence). CDR3 sequence: CASSLSGTFYEQYF. DNA for the CDR3: TGTGCCAGCAGCCTTAGCGGTACCTTCTACGAGCAGTACTTC.

This sequence joins TRBV24-1 and TRBJ2-1, with D uncertain. Trimming took off 3 bases at V and 1 base at J, with 9 bases between the two ends. This CDR3 spans 15 amino acids. The V gene's germline CDR1 is KGHDR and CDR2 SFDVKD. For the CDR3, the DNA is TGTGCCACCAGTGATAGGCGAGGTTCCTACAATGAGCAGTTCTTC. It yields the protein CATSDRRGSYNEQFF.